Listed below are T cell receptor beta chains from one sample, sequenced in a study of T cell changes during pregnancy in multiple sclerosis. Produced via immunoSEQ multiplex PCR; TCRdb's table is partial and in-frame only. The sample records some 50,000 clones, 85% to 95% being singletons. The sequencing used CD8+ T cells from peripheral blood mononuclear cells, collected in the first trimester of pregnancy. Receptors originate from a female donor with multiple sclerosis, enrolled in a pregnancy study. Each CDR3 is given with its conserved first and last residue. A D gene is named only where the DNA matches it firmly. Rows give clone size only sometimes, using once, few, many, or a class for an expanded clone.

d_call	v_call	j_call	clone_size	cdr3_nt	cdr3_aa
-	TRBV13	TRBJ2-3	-	TGTGCCAGCGGTAGCGGCTCCACAGATACGCAGTATTTT	CASGSGSTDTQYF
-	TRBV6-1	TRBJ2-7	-	TGTGCCAGCAGTGAATTACAGGCATCATCCTACGAGCAGTACTTC	CASSELQASSYEQYF
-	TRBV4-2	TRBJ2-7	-	TGTGCCAGCAGCCTACAGGTTTCCTACGAGCAGTACTTC	CASSLQVSYEQYF
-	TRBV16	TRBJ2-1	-	TGTGCCAGCAGCCAATCATTCGGCAATGAGCAGTTCTTC	CASSQSFGNEQFF
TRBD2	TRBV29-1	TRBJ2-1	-	TGCAGCGTTGAGTGGGATAGCGGGAGGCGAACGCATGAGCAGTTCTTC	CSVEWDSGRRTHEQFF
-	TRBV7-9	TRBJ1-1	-	TGTGCCAGCAGCTTACAGGAGGTCACTGAAGCTTTCTTT	CASSLQEVTEAFF
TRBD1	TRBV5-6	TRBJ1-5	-	TGTGCCAGCAGCTTGTCAGGGGGCTGGCAGCCCCAGCATTTT	CASSLSGGWQPQHF
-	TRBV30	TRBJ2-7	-	TGTGCCTGGAGCAGGGGTTCGGGGGAGCAGTACTTC	CAWSRGSGEQYF
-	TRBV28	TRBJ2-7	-	TGTGCCAGCAGTTTTGGCAGAATCTACGAGCAGTACTTC	CASSFGRIYEQYF
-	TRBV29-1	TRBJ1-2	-	TGCAGCGTTGAAATACAGGGCCATGGCTACACCTTC	CSVEIQGHGYTF
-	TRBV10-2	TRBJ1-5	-	TGCGCCAGCAGTGAAACGGCCGACTATAGCAATCAGCCCCAGCATTTT	CASSETADYSNQPQHF
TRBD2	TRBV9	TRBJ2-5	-	TGTGCCAGCAGCCTTGGGACTAGCGGACAAGAGACCCAGTACTTC	CASSLGTSGQETQYF
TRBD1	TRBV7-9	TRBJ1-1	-	TGTGCCAGCAGTTGGCGACAGCAGGGGGCGAACACTGAAGCTTTCTTT	CASSWRQQGANTEAFF
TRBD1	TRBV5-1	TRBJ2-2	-	TGCGCCAGCAGCCGGACAGGGGCCGTGGGAGCCGGGGAGCTGTTTTTT	CASSRTGAVGAGELFF
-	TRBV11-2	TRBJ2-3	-	TGTGCCAGCAGCCGGACTGAAAGCACAGATACGCAGTATTTT	CASSRTESTDTQYF
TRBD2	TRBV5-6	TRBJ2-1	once	TGTGCCAGCAGCTTGAGGGGAGGGAATGAGCAGTTCTTC	CASSLRGGNEQFF
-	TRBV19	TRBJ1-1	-	TGTGCCAGTAGTACAGGGAACACTGAAGCTTTCTTT	CASSTGNTEAFF
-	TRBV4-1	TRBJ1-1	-	TGCGCCAGCAGCCCACTGACAGGGAACACTGAAGCTTTCTTT	CASSPLTGNTEAFF
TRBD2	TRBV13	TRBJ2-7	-	TGTGCCAGCAGCTCCCCAGCGGGAGAAATCGACGAGCAGTACTTC	CASSSPAGEIDEQYF
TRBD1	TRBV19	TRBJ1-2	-	TGTGCCACCAGACAGGGGGCGACTGGCTACACCTTC	CATRQGATGYTF
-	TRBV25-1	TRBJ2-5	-	TGTGCCAGCAGTGGGCAGGAAGAGACCCAGTACTTC	CASSGQEETQYF
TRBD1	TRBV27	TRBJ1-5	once	TGTGCCAGCAGCGGACAGGGAGACCAGCCCCAGCATTTT	CASSGQGDQPQHF
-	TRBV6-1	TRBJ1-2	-	TGTGCCAGCAGTGACTACAGGGACGGCTACACCTTC	CASSDYRDGYTF
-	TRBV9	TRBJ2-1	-	TGTGCCAGCAGCGTCCTCCCTGGCCAGGGAGGCGATGAGCAGTTCTTC	CASSVLPGQGGDEQFF
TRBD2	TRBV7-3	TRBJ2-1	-	TGTGCCAGCAGCCCGGGACTAGCGGGCTACAATGAGCAGTTCTTC	CASSPGLAGYNEQFF
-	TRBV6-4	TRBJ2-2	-	TGTGCCAGCAGTGACTCGTCAGCCGGGGAGCTGTTTTTT	CASSDSSAGELFF
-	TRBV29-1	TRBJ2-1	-	TGCAGCGTTGAACAGGGATACAATGAGCAGTTCTTC	CSVEQGYNEQFF
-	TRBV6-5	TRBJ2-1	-	TGTGCCAGCAGTTCCCCCAGATACAATGAGCAGTTCTTC	CASSSPRYNEQFF
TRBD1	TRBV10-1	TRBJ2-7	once	TGCGCCAGCAGTGGGGGACAGTACGAGCAGTACTTC	CASSGGQYEQYF
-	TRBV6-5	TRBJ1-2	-	TGTGCCAGCAGTTACTCCCCACTTAACTATGGCTACACCTTC	CASSYSPLNYGYTF
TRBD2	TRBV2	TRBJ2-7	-	TGTGCCAGCAGTGATTCCGGGACTAGCGAGGGCGAGCAGTACTTC	CASSDSGTSEGEQYF
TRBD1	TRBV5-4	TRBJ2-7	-	TGTGCCAGCAGCTCCCGGGACAGGGTTGGAGAGCAGTACTTC	CASSSRDRVGEQYF
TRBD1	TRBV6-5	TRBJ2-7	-	TGTGCCAGCAGTTACAAACGGGACAGGGGGAGAGAGCAGTACTTC	CASSYKRDRGREQYF
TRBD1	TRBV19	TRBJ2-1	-	TGTGCCAGTAGTCTCACCCGGGACAGGGTAAAACTTGCCTACAATGAGCAGTTCTTC	CASSLTRDRVKLAYNEQFF
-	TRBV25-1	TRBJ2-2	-	TGTGCCAGCAGTGGACAGGATGATGGGAACACCGGGGAGCTGTTTTTT	CASSGQDDGNTGELFF
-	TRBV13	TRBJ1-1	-	TGTGCCAGCAGTTCAACAGGGATAACCATGAACACTGAAGCTTTCTTT	CASSSTGITMNTEAFF
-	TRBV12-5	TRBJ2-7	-	TGTGCTAGTGCCACTAACAGGTACAACTCCTACGAGCAGTACTTC	CASATNRYNSYEQYF
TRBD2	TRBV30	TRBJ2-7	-	TGTGCCTGGAAGATTGGGACTAGCGGCTCCTACGAGCAGTACTTC	CAWKIGTSGSYEQYF